This T cell receptor (beta chain) came from a study of graft-versus-host responses after intestinal transplantation. Study-wide background: As for transplant type, recipients had multivisceral, liver-intestinal, or isolated intestinal grafts.

About this clone: Its target is not known.

Germline V CDR1 and CDR2: SGHRS, YFSETQ. V lost 0 bases and J lost 4, with 22 bases in between. This CDR3 has 18 amino acids. Profiled with immunoSEQ multiplex PCR; TCRdb holds only in-frame clones, not every one. Of 50,000 to 80,000 clones listed, more than 90% are singletons. Findings and limits, study-wide: Some GvH clones were seen earlier in gut or blood, suggesting intestinal origin. The study associated peak circulating GvH clone levels with early post-transplant HvG declines.

The chain links TRBV5-1 to TRBJ1-2; possibly TRBD1 for D (5 bases). The input for sequencing was unstimulated CD8+ T cells sorted from spleen or lymph node cells, taken before transplant. The origin of this receptor is a human donor who was the organ donor for an intestinal transplant. The CDR3 protein is CASSLASVGPQGGYGYTF. For the CDR3, the DNA is TGCGCCAGCAGCTTGGCCTCGGTAGGACCCCAGGGCGGCTATGGCTACACCTTC.